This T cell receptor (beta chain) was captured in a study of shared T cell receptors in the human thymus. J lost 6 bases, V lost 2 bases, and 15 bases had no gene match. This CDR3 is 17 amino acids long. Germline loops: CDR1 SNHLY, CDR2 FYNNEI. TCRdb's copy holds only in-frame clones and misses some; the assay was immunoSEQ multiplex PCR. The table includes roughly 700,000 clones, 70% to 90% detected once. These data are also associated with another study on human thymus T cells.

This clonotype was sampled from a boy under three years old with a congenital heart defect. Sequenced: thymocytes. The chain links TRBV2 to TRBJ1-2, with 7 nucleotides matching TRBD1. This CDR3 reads CASSEPPLIDRVDGYTF. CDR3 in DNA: TGTGCCAGCAGTGAACCCCCACTAATTGACAGGGTCGATGGCTACACCTTC. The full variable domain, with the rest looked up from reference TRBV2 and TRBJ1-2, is EPEVTQTPSHQVTQMGQEVILRCVPISNHLYFYWYRQILGQKVEFLVSFYNNEISEKSEIFDDQFSVERPDGSNFTLKIRSTKLEDSAMYFCASSEPPLIDRVDGYTFGSGTRLTVV.